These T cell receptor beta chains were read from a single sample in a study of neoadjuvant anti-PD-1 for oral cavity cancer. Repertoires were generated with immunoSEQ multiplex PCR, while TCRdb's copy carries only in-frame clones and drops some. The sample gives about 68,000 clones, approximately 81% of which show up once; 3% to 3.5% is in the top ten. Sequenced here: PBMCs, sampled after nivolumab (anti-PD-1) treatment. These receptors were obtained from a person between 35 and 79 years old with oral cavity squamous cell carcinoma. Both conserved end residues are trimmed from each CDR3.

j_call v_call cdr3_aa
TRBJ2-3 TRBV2 ASSGGTQY
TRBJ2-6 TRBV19 ASSIDSSGANVLT
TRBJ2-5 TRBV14 ASSQGARSETQY
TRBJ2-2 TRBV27 ASSPGTHTGELF
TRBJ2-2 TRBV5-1 ASSRSGANTGELF
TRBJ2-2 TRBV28 ASSLYSAAGELF
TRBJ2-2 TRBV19 ASSMGRGTGELF
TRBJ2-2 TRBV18 ASSSGLARTVNTGELF
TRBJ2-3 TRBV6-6 ASRDRRESTDTQY
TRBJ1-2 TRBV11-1 ASSLRQGSGYT
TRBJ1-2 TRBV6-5 ASSYSTGNYGYT
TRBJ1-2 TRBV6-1 ASSEWVSNYGYT
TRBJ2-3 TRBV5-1 ASRSGTSGRTDTQY
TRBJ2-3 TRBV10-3 AISEATGGSTDTQY
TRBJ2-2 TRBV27 ASSFDRGRAHTGELF
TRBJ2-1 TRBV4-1 ASSPISGRVTIYDEQF
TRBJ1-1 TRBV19 ASSFGRNLNTEAF